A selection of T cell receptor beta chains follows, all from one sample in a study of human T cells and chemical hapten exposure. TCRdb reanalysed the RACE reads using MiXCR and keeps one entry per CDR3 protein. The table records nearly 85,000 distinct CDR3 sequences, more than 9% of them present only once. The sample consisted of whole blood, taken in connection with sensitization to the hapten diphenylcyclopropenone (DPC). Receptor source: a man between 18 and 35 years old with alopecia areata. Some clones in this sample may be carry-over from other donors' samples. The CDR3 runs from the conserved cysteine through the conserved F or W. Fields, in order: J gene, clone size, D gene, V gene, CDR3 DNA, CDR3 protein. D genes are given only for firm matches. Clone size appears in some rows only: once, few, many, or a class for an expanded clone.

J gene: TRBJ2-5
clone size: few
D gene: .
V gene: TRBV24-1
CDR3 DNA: TGTGCCACCAGTGACCCTTACCATTACGAGACCCAGTACTTC
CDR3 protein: CATSDPYHYETQYF

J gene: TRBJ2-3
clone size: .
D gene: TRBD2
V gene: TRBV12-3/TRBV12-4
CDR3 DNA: TGTGCCAGCAGTACCCTAGCGGGGCCCAACACAGATACGCAGTATTTT
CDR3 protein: CASSTLAGPNTDTQYF

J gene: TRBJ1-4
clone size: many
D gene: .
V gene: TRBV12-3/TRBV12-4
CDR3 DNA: TGTGCCAGCAGGTTTGGTGGTAAGGTCAGAGGAAAACTGTTTTTT
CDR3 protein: CASRFGGKVRGKLFF

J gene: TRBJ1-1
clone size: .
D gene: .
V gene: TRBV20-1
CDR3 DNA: TGCAGTGCTCAAGACGCTGGGAAAATGAACACTGAAGCTTTCTTT
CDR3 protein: CSAQDAGKMNTEAFF

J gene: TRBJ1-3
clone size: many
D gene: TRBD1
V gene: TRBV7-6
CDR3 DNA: TGTGCCAGCAGCTCCCGACAGGGGGCTGGAAACACCATATATTTT
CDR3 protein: CASSSRQGAGNTIYF

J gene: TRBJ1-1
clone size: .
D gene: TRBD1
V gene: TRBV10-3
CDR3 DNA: TGTGCCATCAGGGGACAGGGGAGGGACACTGAAGCTTTCTTT
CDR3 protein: CAIRGQGRDTEAFF

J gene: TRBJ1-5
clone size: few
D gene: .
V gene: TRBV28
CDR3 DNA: TGTGCCAGCGGAGAGGGCTGGATTCAGCCCCAGCATTTT
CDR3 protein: CASGEGWIQPQHF

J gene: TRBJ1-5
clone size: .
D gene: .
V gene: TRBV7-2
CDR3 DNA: TGTGCCAGCAGCTTAGGGGCAGAGAGGACTCAGCCCCAGCATTTT
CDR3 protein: CASSLGAERTQPQHF

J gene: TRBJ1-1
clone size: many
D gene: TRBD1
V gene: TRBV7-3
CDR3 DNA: TGTGCCAGCAGCATAAAACGTGTGTGGGACAGGGGCTTGAACACTGAAGCTTTCTTT
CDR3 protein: CASSIKRVWDRGLNTEAFF

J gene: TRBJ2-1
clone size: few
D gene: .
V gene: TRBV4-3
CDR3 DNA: TGCGCCAGCAGCCAAGAAGAGGGGGGATTTGGTAATGAGCAGTTCTTC
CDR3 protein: CASSQEEGGFGNEQFF

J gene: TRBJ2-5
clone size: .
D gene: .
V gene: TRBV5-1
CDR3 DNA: TGCGCCAGCAGCTTGCAAGGGGCCCAAGAGACCCAGTACTTC
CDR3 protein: CASSLQGAQETQYF

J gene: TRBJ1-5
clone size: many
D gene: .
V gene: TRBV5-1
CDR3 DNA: TGCGCCAGCAGCTTGGACGGCGGCTGGAATCAGCCCCAGCATTTT
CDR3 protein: CASSLDGGWNQPQHF

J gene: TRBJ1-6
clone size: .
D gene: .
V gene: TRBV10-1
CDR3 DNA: TGCGCCAGCAGTGAAGTAGGGTCACCCCTCCACTTT
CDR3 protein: CASSEVGSPLHF

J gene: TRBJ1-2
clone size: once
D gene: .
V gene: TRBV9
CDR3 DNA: TGTGCCAGCAGCGCCGTTGGGAGGAACTATGGCTACACCTTC
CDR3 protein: CASSAVGRNYGYTF

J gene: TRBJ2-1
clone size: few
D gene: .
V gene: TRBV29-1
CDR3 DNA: TGCAGCGTTGAAACGGGGTTTTGGCAGTTCTTC
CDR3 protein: CSVETGFWQFF

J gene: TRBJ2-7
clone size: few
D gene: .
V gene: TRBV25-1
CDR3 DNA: TGTGCCAGCAGTGAATATACCCGCCAAGGCTGGTACTTC
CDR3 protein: CASSEYTRQGWYF

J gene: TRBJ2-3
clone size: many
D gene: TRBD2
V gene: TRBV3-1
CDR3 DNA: TGTGCCAGCAGCCATGGACTAGCGGGGATTAGCACAGATACGCAGTATTTT
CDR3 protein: CASSHGLAGISTDTQYF

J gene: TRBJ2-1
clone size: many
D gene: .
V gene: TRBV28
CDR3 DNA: TGTGCCAGCAGCCCGGGCGATGAGCAGTTCTTC
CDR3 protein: CASSPGDEQFF

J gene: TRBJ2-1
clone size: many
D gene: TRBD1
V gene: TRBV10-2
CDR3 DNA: TGCGCCAGCAGTGAGTACAGGGGGTCCTACAATGAGCAGTTCTTC
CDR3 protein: CASSEYRGSYNEQFF

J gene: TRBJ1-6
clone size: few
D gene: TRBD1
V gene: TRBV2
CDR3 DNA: TGTGCCAGCAGGGAGACAGGGACGGGGAATTCACCCCTCCACTTT
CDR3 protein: CASRETGTGNSPLHF

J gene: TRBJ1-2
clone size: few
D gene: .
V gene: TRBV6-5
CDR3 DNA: TGTGCCAGCAGGGACAGCATTGTCTATGGCTACACCTTC
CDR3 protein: CASRDSIVYGYTF

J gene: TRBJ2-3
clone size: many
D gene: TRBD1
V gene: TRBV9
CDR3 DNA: TGTGCCAGCAGCGTTGGGACAGCTAGCACAGATACGCAGTATTTT
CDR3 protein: CASSVGTASTDTQYF

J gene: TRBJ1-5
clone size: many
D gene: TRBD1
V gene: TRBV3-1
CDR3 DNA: TGTGCCAGCAGCTCCGACCAGGGGGCTAAGGATCAGCCCCAGCATTTT
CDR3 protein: CASSSDQGAKDQPQHF

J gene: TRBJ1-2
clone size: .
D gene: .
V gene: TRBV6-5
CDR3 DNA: TGTGCCAGCAGCAAGTCCGCAAACTATGGCTACACCTTC
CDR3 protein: CASSKSANYGYTF

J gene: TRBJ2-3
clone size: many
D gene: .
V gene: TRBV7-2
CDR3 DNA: TGTGCCAGCAGCTTAGCCGGCAGAAGCACAGATACGCAGTATTTT
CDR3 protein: CASSLAGRSTDTQYF

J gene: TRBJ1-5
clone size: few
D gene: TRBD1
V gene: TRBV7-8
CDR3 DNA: TGTGCCAGCAGTCAATCACAGGGGGCTAAGCAGCCCCAGCATTTT
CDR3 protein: CASSQSQGAKQPQHF

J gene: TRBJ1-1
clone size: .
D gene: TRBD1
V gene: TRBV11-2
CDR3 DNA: TGTGCCAGCAGCCCAGGGACAGGGGATGCTTTCTTT
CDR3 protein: CASSPGTGDAFF

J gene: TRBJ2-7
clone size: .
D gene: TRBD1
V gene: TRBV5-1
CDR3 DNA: TGCGCCAGCAGCCCTCCCTCCAGGACAGGGGGCTCTTACGAGCAGTACTTC
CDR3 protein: CASSPPSRTGGSYEQYF

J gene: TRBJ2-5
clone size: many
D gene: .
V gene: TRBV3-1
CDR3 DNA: TGTGCCAGCAGCCGATACCGGGACCCGCGGGAATGGACCCAGTACTTC
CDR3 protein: CASSRYRDPREWTQYF

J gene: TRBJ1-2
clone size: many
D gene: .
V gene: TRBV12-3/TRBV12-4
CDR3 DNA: TGTGCCAGCAGTTTGGGGGGCCGCAACTATGGCTACACCTTC
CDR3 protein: CASSLGGRNYGYTF

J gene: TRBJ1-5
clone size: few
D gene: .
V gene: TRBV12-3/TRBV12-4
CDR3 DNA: TGTGCCAGCAATGGGGCGAATCAGCCCCAGCATTTT
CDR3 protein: CASNGANQPQHF

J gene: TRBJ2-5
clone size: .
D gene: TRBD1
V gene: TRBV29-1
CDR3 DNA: TGCAGCGTTGAAAAGGACAGGGGGCGAATTAGAGAGACCCAGTACTTC
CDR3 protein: CSVEKDRGRIRETQYF

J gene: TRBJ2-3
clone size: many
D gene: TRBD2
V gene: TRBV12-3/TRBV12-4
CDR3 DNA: TGTGCCAGCAGTTTCCGGACTAGCGCAGGTCCCACAGATACGCAGTATTTT
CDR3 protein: CASSFRTSAGPTDTQYF

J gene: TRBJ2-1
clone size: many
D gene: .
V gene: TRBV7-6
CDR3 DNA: TGTGCCAGCAGCTTATGGGGTAATGAGCAGTTCTTC
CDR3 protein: CASSLWGNEQFF

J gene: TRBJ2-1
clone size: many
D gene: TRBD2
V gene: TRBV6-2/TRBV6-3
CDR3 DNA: TGTGCCAGCAGTTCAACTAGCGGGGAGGTGAATGAGCAGTTCTTC
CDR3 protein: CASSSTSGEVNEQFF

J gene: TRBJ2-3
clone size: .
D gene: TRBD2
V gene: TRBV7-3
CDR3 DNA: TGTGCCAGCAGCCCCCACGGGACTAGCGGGGGGGTGGAAAGCACAGATACGCAGTATTTT
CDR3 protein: CASSPHGTSGGVESTDTQYF

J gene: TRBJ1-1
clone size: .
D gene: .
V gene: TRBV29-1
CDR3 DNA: TGCAGCGTTGCACCCGGGCGCGTAGCTTTCTTT
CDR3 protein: CSVAPGRVAFF

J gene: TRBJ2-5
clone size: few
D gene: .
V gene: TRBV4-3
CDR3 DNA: TGCGCCAGCAGCCAAGATTTGGACGAGACCCAGTACTTC
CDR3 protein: CASSQDLDETQYF

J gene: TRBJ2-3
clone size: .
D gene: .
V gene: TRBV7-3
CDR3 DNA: TGTGCCAGCAGCTTAGCGCGCACAGATACGCAGTATTTT
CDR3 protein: CASSLARTDTQYF

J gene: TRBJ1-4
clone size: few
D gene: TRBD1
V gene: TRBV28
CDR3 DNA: TGTGCCACCTCCGGGTTCGGGACAGGGGGCTTAAAGGAAAAACTGTTTTTT
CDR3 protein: CATSGFGTGGLKEKLFF

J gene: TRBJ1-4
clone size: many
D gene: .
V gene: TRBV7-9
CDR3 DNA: TGTGCCAGCAGCCAATCCTGGAGCGATAATGAAAAACTGTTTTTT
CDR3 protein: CASSQSWSDNEKLFF

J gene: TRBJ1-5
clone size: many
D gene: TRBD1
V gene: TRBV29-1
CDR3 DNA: TGCAGCGTTGGGACCGGGACAGGCTCTAATCATCAGCCCCAGCATTTT
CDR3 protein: CSVGTGTGSNHQPQHF

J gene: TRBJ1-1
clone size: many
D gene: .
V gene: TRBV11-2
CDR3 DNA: TGTGCCAGCAGCTTAACTTCGGGGCTATTCACTGAAGCTTTCTTT
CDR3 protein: CASSLTSGLFTEAFF

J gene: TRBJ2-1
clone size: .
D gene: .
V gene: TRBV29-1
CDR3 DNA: TGCAGCGTTGCGATTGGACTCTACAATGAGCAGTTCTTC
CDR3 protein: CSVAIGLYNEQFF

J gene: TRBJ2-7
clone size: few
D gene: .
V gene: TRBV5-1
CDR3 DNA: TGCGCCAGCAGCTTGAGGCACACTGGACTCGAGCAGTACTTC
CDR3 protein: CASSLRHTGLEQYF

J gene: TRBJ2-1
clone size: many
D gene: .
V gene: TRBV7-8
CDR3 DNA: TGTGCCAGCAGCTTAGATGAGGGCGGGGAGTACGGCTACAATGAGCAGTTCTTC
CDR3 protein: CASSLDEGGEYGYNEQFF

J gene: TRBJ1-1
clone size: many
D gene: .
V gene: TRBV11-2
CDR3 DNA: TGTGCCAGCAGCCGACAGAACTTGAACACTGAAGCTTTCTTT
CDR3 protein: CASSRQNLNTEAFF

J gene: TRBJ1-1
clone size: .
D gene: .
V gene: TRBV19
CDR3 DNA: TGTGCCAGTACCCCCCAGAGGGTAACTAACACTGAAGCTTTCTTT
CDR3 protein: CASTPQRVTNTEAFF

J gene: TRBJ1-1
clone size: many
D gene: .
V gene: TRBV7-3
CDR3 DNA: TGTGCCAGCAGCTTAGGCGTTTCACCAGGGATGAACACTGAAGCTTTCTTT
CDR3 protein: CASSLGVSPGMNTEAFF

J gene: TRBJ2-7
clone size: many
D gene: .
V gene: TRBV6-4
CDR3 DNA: TGTGCCAGCAGTGATGAAGGGGGTCGAAGCTCCTACGAGCAGTACTTC
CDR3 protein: CASSDEGGRSSYEQYF

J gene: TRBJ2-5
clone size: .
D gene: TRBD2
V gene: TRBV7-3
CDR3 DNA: TGTGCCAGCAGTCCCTGGCCCTCAGCGGGGAAACTGTACCAAGAGACCCAGTACTTC
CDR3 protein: CASSPWPSAGKLYQETQYF

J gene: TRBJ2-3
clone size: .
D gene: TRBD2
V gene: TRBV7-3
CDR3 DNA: TGTGCCAGCAGCTTTTCCGGGGGGGCCGCCGATACGCAGTATTTT
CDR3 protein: CASSFSGGAADTQYF